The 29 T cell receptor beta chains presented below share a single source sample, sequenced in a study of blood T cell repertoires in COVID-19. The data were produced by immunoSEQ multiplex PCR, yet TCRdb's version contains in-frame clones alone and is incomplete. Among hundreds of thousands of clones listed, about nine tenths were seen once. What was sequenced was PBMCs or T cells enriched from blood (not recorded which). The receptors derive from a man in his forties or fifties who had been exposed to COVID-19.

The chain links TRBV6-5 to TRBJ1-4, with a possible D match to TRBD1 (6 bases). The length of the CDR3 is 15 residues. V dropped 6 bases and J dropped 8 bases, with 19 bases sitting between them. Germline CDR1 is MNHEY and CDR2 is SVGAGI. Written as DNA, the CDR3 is TGTGCCAGCAGCACAATACAGGGAGAGGGGGAAAAACTGTTTTTT. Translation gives CASSTIQGEGEKLFF.

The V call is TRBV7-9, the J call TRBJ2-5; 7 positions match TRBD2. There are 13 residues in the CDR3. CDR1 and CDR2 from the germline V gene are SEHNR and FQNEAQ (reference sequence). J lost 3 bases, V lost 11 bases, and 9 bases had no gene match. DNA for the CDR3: TGTGCCGGCCGCGTCGCGGGGGAAGAGACCCAGTACTTC. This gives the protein CAGRVAGEETQYF.

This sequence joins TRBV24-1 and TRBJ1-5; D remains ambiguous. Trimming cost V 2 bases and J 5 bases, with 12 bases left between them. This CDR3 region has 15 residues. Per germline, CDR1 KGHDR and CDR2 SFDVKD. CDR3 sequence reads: CATSDSSATYQPQHF. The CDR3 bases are TGTGCCACCAGTGATTCATCAGCGACCTATCAGCCCCAGCATTTT.

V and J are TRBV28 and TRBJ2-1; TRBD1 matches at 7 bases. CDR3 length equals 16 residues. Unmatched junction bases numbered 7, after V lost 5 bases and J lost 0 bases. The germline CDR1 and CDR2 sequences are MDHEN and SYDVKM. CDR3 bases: TGTGCCAGCAGTCCAGGGGGTACCTACTCCTACAATGAGCAGTTCTTC. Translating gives CASSPGGTYSYNEQFF.

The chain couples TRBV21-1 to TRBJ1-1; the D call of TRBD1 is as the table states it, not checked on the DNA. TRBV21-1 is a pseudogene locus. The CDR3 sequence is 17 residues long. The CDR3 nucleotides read TGTGCCAGCAGCAAAGCGGTCAGGGCCTTTGTGAACACTGAAGCTTTCTTT. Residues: CASSKAVRAFVNTEAFF.

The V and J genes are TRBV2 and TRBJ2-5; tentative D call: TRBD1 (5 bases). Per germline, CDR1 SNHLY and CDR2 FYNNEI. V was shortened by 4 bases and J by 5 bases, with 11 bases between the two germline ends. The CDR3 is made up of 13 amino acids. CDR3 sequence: CASSVQGQETQYF. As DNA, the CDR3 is TGTGCCAGCAGTGTGCAGGGTCAGGAGACCCAGTACTTC.

CDR3 DNA sequence: TGTGCCACCAGTGATTTCACCTTGGGACAACGCACAGATACGCAGTATTTT. Its protein product is CATSDFTLGQRTDTQYF. The chain employs TRBV24-1 and TRBJ2-3; D is possibly TRBD1 (6 bases). Trimming removed 1 base at V and 1 base at J, with 14 bases between. This CDR3 has 17 residues. Germline assignment: CDR1 KGHDR and CDR2 SFDVKD.

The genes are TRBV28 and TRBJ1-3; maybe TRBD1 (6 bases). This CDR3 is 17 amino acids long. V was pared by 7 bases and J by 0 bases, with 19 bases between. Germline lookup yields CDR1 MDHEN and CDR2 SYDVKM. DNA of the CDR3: TGTGCCAGCACCCCTACCGAGGGGGATATCTCTGGAAACACCATATATTTT. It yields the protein CASTPTEGDISGNTIYF. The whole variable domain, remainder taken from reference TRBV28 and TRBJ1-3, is DVKVTQSSRYLVKRTGEKVFLECVQDMDHENMFWYRQDPGLGLRLIYFSYDVKMKEKGDIPEGYSVSREKKERFSLILESASTNQTSMYLCASTPTEGDISGNTIYFGEGSWLTVV.

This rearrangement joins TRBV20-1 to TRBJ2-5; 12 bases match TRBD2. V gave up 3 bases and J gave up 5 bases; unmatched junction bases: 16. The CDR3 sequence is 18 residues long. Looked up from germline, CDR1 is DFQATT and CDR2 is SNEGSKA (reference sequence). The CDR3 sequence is CSASLLRSSGRAGETQYF. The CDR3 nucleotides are TGCAGTGCTAGTTTGCTGCGGTCTAGCGGGAGGGCCGGGGAGACCCAGTACTTC.

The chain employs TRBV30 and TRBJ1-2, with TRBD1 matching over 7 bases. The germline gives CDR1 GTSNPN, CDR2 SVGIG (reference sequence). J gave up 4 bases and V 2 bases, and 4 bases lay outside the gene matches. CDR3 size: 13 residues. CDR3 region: CAWSTGDGYGYTF. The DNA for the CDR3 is TGTGCCTGGAGTACAGGGGATGGCTATGGCTACACCTTC.

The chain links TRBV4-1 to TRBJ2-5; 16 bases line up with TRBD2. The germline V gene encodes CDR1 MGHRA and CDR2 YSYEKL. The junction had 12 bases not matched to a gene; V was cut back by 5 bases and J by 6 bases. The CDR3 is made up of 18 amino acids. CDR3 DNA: TGCGCCAGCAGCGCAACGGGACTAGCGGGAGGGCTCGGCCAGACCCAGTACTTC. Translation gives CASSATGLAGGLGQTQYF.

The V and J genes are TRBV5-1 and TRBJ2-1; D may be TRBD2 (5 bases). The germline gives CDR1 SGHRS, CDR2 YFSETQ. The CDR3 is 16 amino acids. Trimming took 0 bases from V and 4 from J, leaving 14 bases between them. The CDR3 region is CASSLGLPYYYNEQFF. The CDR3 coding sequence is TGCGCCAGCAGCTTGGGACTACCGTATTATTACAATGAGCAGTTCTTC.

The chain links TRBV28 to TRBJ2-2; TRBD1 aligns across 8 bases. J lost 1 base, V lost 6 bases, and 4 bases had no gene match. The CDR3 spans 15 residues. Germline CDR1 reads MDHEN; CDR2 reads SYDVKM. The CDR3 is CASSPTGVNTGELFF. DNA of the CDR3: TGTGCCAGCAGCCCGACAGGGGTGAACACCGGGGAGCTGTTTTTT.

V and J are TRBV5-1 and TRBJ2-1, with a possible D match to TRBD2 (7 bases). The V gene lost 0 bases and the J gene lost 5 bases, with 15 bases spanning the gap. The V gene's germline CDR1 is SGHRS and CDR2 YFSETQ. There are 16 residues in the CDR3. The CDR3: CASSLVGGLLNNEQFF. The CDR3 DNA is TGCGCCAGCAGCTTGGTAGGGGGACTACTGAACAATGAGCAGTTCTTC.

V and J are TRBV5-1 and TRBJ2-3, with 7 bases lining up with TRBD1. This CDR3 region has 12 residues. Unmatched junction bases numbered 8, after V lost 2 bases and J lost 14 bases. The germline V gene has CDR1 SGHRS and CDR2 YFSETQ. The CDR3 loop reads CASSFDRVGTYF. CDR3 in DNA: TGCGCCAGCAGCTTCGACAGGGTGGGGACGTATTTT.

CDR3 loop: CASSWRGYGYTF. In nucleotides, the CDR3 is TGTGCCAGCAGTTGGCGGGGCTATGGCTACACCTTC. The rearrangement uses TRBV28 and TRBJ1-2; no firm D call. The CDR3 has 12 residues. The V end lost 4 bases, the J end lost 4 bases, and 7 bases lay between the germline ends. Germline V gene data show CDR1 as MDHEN and CDR2 as SYDVKM.

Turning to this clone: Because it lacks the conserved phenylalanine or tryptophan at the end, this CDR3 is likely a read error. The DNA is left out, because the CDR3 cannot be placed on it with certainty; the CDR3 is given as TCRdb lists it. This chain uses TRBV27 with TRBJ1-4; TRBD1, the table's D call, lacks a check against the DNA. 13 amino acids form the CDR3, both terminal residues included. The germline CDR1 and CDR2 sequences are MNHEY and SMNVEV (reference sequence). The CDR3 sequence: CASRGGIPGQGAS.

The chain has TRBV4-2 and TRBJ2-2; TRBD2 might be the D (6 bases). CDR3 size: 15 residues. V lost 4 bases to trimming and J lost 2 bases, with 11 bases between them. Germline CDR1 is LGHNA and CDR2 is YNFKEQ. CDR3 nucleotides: TGTGCCAGCAGCCCGAGGGGACTTAACACCGGGGAGCTGTTTTTT. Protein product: CASSPRGLNTGELFF.

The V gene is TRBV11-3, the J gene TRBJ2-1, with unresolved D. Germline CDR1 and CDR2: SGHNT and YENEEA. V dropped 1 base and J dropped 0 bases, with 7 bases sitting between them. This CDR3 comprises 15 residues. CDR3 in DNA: TGTGCCAGCAGCTTAGTCCTGGCCTCCTACAATGAGCAGTTCTTC. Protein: CASSLVLASYNEQFF.

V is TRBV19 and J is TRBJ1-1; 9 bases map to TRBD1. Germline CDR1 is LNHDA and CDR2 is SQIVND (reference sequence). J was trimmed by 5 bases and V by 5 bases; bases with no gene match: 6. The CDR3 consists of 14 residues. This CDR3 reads CASSLDRGGTEAFF. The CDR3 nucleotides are TGTGCCAGTAGTCTGGACAGGGGCGGTACTGAAGCTTTCTTT. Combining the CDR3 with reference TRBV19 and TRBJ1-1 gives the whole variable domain DGGITQSPKYLFRKEGQNVTLSCEQNLNHDAMYWYRQDPGQGLRLIYYSQIVNDFQKGDIAEGYSVSREKKESFPLTVTSAQKNPTAFYLCASSLDRGGTEAFFGQGTRLTVV.

CDR3: CASSLASGATTDTQYF. The CDR3 DNA follows: TGTGCCAGCAGCTTGGCTAGCGGGGCAACCACAGATACGCAGTATTTT. This chain links TRBV5-8 with TRBJ2-3, with TRBD2 matching 9 bases. Trimming removed 0 bases from V and 2 bases from J; junction bases left unmatched: 4. The CDR3 is made up of 16 amino acids. Germline CDR1 and CDR2: SGHTS and YDEGEE.

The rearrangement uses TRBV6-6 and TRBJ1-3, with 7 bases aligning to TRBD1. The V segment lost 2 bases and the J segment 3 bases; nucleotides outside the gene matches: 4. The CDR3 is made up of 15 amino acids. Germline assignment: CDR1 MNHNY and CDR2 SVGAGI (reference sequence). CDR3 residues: CASSYPTGFGNTIYF. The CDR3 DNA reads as TGTGCCAGCAGTTACCCGACAGGGTTTGGAAACACCATATATTTT.

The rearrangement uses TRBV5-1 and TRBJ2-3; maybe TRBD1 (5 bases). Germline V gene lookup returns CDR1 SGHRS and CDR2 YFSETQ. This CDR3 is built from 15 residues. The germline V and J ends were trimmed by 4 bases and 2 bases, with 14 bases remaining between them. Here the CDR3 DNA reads TGCGCCAGCAGCCCGGACACACACTCCACAGATACGCAGTATTTT. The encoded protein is CASSPDTHSTDTQYF.

This CDR3 is CASSSPGQGAETQYF. CDR3 nucleotides: TGTGCCAGCAGCTCACCGGGACAGGGCGCGGAGACCCAGTACTTC. The chain is built from TRBV5-6 and TRBJ2-5, with 9 bases identical to TRBD1. The CDR3 runs 15 residues. The germline V gene encodes CDR1 SGHDT and CDR2 YYEEEE. After removal of 3 bases from V and 5 bases from J, the junction contained 8 bases not matched to a gene.

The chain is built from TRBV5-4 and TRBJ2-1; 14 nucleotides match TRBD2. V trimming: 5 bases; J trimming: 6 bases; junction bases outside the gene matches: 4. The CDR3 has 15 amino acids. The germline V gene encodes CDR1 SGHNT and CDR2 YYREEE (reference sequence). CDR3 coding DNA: TGTGCCAGCAGGAGCGGGACTAGCGGGAGCAATGAGCAGTTCTTC. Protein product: CASRSGTSGSNEQFF.

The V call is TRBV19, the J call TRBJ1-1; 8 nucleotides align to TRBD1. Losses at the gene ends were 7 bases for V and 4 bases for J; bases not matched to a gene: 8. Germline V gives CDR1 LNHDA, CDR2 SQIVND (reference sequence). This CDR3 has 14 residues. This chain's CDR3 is CASTAGGPGTEAFF. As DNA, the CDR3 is TGTGCCAGTACTGCAGGGGGCCCCGGCACTGAAGCTTTCTTT. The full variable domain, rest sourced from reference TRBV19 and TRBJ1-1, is DGGITQSPKYLFRKEGQNVTLSCEQNLNHDAMYWYRQDPGQGLRLIYYSQIVNDFQKGDIAEGYSVSREKKESFPLTVTSAQKNPTAFYLCASTAGGPGTEAFFGQGTRLTVV.

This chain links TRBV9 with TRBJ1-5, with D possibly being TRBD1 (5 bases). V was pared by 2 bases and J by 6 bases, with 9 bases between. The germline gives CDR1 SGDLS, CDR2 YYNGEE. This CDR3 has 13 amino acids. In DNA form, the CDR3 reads TGTGCCAGCAGCGTGGACATGGTTCAGCCCCAGCATTTT. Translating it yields CASSVDMVQPQHF.

DNA of the CDR3: TGTGCCATCATTAGGGACAGGGGTAGCACTGAAGCTTTCTTT. Translated: CAIIRDRGSTEAFF. The chain combines TRBV10-3 with TRBJ1-1; 10 nucleotides line up with TRBD1. The V gene's germline CDR1 is ENHRY and CDR2 SYGVKD. The CDR3 consists of 14 residues. The V gene end was trimmed by 7 bases and the J gene end by 4 bases; junction bases not matched to a gene: 6.

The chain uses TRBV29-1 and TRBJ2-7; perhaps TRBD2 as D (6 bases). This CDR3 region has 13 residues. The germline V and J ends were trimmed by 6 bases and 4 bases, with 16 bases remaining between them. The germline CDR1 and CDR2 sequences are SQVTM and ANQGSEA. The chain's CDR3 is CSVTGTPEYEQYV. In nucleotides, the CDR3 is TGCAGCGTAACCGGGACTCCAGAGTACGAGCAGTACGTC.